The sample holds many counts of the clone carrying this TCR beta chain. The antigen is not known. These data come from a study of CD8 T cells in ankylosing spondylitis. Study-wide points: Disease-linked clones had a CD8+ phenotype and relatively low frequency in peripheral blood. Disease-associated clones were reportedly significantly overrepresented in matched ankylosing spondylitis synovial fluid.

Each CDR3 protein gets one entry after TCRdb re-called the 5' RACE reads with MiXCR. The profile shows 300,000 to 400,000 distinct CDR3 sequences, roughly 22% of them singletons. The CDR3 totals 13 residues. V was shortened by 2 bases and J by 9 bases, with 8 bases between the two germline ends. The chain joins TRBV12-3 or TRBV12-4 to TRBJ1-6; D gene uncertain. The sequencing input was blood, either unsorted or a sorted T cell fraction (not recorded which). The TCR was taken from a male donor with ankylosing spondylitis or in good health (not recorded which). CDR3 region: CASSLSTASPLHF. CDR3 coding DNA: TGTGCCAGCAGTTTATCTACCGCTTCACCCCTCCACTTT.